One sample yielded the 6 T cell receptor beta chains listed below, sequenced in a study of shared clonotypes between healthy human individuals. Generated by immunoSEQ multiplex PCR, the TCRdb table keeps only in-frame clones and is missing some. Here the sample spans about 1 million clones, approximately 72% being singletons. The specimen was memory CD4+ T cells sorted from blood. Subset noted: CD45RA-negative fraction. These TCRs come from a man between 18 and 35 years old in good health.

The chain couples TRBV2 to TRBJ2-1; D is unresolved. CDR1 and CDR2 from the germline V gene are SNHLY and FYNNEI. V lost 4 bases, J lost 7 bases, and 17 bases lay in between. The CDR3 runs to 15 residues. The CDR3 is CASSGVPHSINEQFF. The DNA of the CDR3 is TGTGCCAGCAGTGGAGTCCCCCACAGCATAAATGAGCAGTTCTTC.

The J gene is TRBJ2-7, the V gene TRBV7-9, with TRBD2 identical over 7 bases. The V gene end was trimmed by 5 bases and the J gene end by 2 bases; junction bases not matched to a gene: 9. The CDR3 runs to 15 residues. The V gene's germline CDR1 is SEHNR and CDR2 FQNEAQ (reference sequence). The CDR3 reads CASSPPGGRAYEQYF. As DNA, the CDR3 is TGTGCCAGCAGCCCGCCCGGTGGGAGGGCCTACGAGCAGTACTTC. Complete variable domain (other parts from reference TRBV7-9 and TRBJ2-7): DTGVSQNPRHKITKRGQNVTFRCDPISEHNRLYWYRQTLGQGPEFLTYFQNEAQLEKSRLLSDRFSAERPKGSFSTLEIQRTEQGDSAMYLCASSPPGGRAYEQYFGPGTRLTVT.

V gene TRBV6-5 combines with J gene TRBJ2-1; 7 nucleotides agree with TRBD2. Germline CDR1 reads MNHEY; CDR2 reads SVGAGI. This CDR3 comprises 11 residues. V lost 8 bases to trimming and J lost 7 bases; unmatched junction nucleotides: 2. CDR3 sequence (DNA): TGTGCCAGCGCGCGGGGGAATGAGCAGTTCTTC. Residues: CASARGNEQFF.

This chain connects TRBV9 to TRBJ1-2; TRBD1 aligns across 9 bases. The V gene end was trimmed by 0 bases and the J gene end by 2 bases; junction bases not matched to a gene: 5. The CDR3 consists of 16 residues. Germline-derived CDR1 and CDR2 are SGDLS and YYNGEE. The CDR3 DNA reads as TGTGCCAGCAGCGTAGGGGACAGGGAGCTGAACTATGGCTACACCTTC. It yields the protein CASSVGDRELNYGYTF.

The J gene is TRBJ2-4, the V gene TRBV5-1; 8 nucleotides line up with TRBD1. The CDR3 is 16 residues long. CDR1 and CDR2 from the germline V gene are SGHRS and YFSETQ. Trimming took 0 bases from V and 4 from J; bases not matched to a gene: 6. The CDR3 sequence: CASSLAGGYLKNIQYF. CDR3 in DNA: TGCGCCAGCAGCTTGGCAGGGGGCTATCTGAAAAACATTCAGTACTTC.

The chain carries TRBV27 and TRBJ2-2, with TRBD1 as a possible D gene (5 bases). V was trimmed by 6 bases and J by 7 bases, leaving 12 bases between them. The CDR3 extends over 13 amino acids. Germline V gene sequence: CDR1 MNHEY, CDR2 SMNVEV (reference sequence). For the CDR3, the DNA is TGTGCCAGCAGAGACAGATCGCACGGGGAGCTGTTTTTT. Translating gives CASRDRSHGELFF.